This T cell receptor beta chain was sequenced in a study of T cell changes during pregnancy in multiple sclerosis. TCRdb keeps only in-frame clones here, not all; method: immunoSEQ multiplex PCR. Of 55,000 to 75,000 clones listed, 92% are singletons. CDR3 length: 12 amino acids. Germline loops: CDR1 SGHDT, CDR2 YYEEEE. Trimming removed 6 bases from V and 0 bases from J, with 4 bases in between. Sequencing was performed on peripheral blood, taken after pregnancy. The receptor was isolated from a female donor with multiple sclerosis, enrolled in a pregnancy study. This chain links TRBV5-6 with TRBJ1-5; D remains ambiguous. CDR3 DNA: TGTGCCAGCACCTATAGCAATCAGCCCCAGCATTTT. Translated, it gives CASTYSNQPQHF. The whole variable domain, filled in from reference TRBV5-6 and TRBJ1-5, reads DAGVTQSPTHLIKTRGQQVTLRCSPKSGHDTVSWYQQALGQGPQFIFQYYEEEERQRGNFPDRFSGHQFPNYSSELNVNALLLGDSALYLCASTYSNQPQHFGDGTRLSIL.